This T cell receptor (beta chain) was sequenced in a study of T-cell reconstitution after alpha-beta-depleted transplantation in children. V lost 0 bases, J lost 0 bases, and 12 bases lay in between. This CDR3 spans 17 amino acids. CDR1 and CDR2 from the germline V gene are LGHNA and YNFKEQ. The sample holds many counts of this clonotype. A library of TCRbeta sequences, prepared with unique molecular identifiers, was generated. TCRdb re-called the PCR reads through MiXCR, storing one row per CDR3 protein. The data show a few hundred thousand distinct CDR3 sequences, 10% to 13% seen once. This TCR was sampled from a human donor who donated a stem cell graft to a child with acute lymphoblastic leukemia. Specimen: PBMCs from the stem cell graft donor, collected from the stem cell graft. This sequence joins TRBV4-2 and TRBJ2-4, with D tentatively TRBD1 (5 bases). The CDR3 protein is CASSQERGGEAKNIQYF. The CDR3 region has the DNA TGTGCCAGCAGCCAAGAAAGGGGTGGGGAAGCCAAAAACATTCAGTACTTC.